The present T cell receptor beta chain was sequenced within a study of TIL therapy for anti-PD-1-resistant metastatic lung cancer. In the study overall: Several tumors were EGFR-mutant and two were ALK-rearranged.

Sequencing used immunoSEQ v3. Survey-level samples got approximately 1.8 million read pairs; deep-level samples got about 5-6.5 million. The protocol was immunoSEQ multiplex PCR, while the TCRdb copy is restricted to in-frame clones and leaves out a portion. The sample carries tens of thousands of clones, around 79% recorded once. Regarding the study as a whole: The baseline peripheral repertoire was partially replaced by infused TIL clonotypes that later decayed. Patients were highly selected, enriched for treatment-naive, never-smoker and oncogene-addicted cases.

This clone was observed a single time. Its cognate antigen is unknown. As for time point: pre-treatment sample, taken before nivolumab and TIL therapy. This CDR3 has 15 amino acids. Germline V lookup: CDR1 MDHEN, CDR2 SYDVKM. Trimming at V came to 5 bases and at J to 1 base, leaving 5 bases not matched to a gene. This clonotype was sampled from a person aged 25 to 85 with non-small cell lung cancer. This specimen consisted of blood, obtained at baseline. The rearrangement uses TRBV28 and TRBJ1-5; 7 bases map to TRBD1. DNA for the CDR3: TGTGCCAGCAGTATCGAGGACAGGAGCAATCAGCCCCAGCATTTT. This sequence encodes CASSIEDRSNQPQHF.